One and the same sample provided the 8 T cell receptor beta chains below, sequenced in a study of cytomegalovirus exposure and HLA in healthy donors. Vbeta (60) and Jbeta (13) primers were used in the PCR. Using immunoSEQ multiplex PCR, the repertoire was profiled, and TCRdb retains in-frame clones only, with some absent. The sample lists about 150,000 clones; about 78% were seen once. Sequencing used PBMCs. The receptors come from a man in his fifties or sixties in good health and CMV-seropositive.

The chain recombines TRBV11-1 with TRBJ2-1, with 9 nucleotides matching TRBD1. The J segment lost 3 bases and the V segment lost 3 bases, leaving 3 bases of the junction unmatched. Germline loops: CDR1 SGHAT, CDR2 FQDESV (reference sequence). The CDR3 has 15 residues. CDR3 in DNA: TGTGCCAGCAGCTTGGGGGACAGGGACTACAATGAGCAGTTCTTC. Translated: CASSLGDRDYNEQFF.

The rearrangement uses TRBV6-6 and TRBJ1-2, with 9 bases lining up with TRBD1. The CDR3 loop spans 14 amino acids. V trimming: 2 bases; J trimming: 5 bases; junction bases outside the gene matches: 3. Germline CDR1 is MNHNY and CDR2 is SVGAGI (reference sequence). CDR3 protein: CASSYRDRVYGYTF. For the CDR3, the DNA is TGTGCCAGCAGTTACCGGGACAGGGTTTATGGCTACACCTTC.

The CDR3 DNA follows: TGTGCCAGCAGCTTTGGCGGAGAGGGCATTCAGTACTTC. This sequence encodes CASSFGGEGIQYF. This chain uses TRBV5-6 with TRBJ2-4, with D perhaps TRBD2 (5 bases). V lost 2 bases and J 9 bases, leaving 12 bases between the germline ends. This CDR3 is 13 amino acids long. Germline loops: CDR1 SGHDT, CDR2 YYEEEE.

This clone was seen a single time. V is TRBV7-8 and J is TRBJ1-4, with D possibly being TRBD1 (5 bases). V shed 3 bases and J shed 0 bases, with 17 bases lying between them. Germline V lookup: CDR1 SGHVS, CDR2 FQNEAQ. The CDR3 is 18 residues long. CDR3 bases: TGTGCCAGCAGCTTTGGGGCCGAAGCCAGTGCAACTAATGAAAAACTGTTTTTT. It specifies CASSFGAEASATNEKLFF.

The J gene is TRBJ2-1, the V gene TRBV7-8; 9 bases agree with TRBD2. Germline V gene lookup returns CDR1 SGHVS and CDR2 FQNEAQ. V dropped 2 bases and J dropped 2; count of bases not matched to a gene: 13. CDR3 length equals 19 residues. The DNA of the CDR3 is TGTGCCAGCAGCTTACGAGGTCTAGCGGGATCGGGGCCCTACAATGAGCAGTTCTTC. Residues: CASSLRGLAGSGPYNEQFF.

The chain is built from TRBV21-1 and TRBJ2-3; the table's TRBD2 call for D was not verified on the DNA. TRBV21-1 is noted as a pseudogene. This CDR3 region has 17 residues. CDR3 coding DNA: TGTGCCAGCAGCAAAGATGGCAGCGGGACTAGCACAGATACGCAGTATTTT. Its translation is CASSKDGSGTSTDTQYF.

The chain recombines TRBV7-8 with TRBJ1-1, with D possibly TRBD1 on 6 matching bases. V was pared by 5 bases and J by 4 bases, with 20 bases between. Germline lookup yields CDR1 SGHVS and CDR2 FQNEAQ. This CDR3 has 16 amino acids. DNA for the CDR3: TGTGCCAGCAGCGTAATAGCGGGGGGCACGAGCACTGAAGCTTTCTTT. Translation gives CASSVIAGGTSTEAFF.

Note on this clone: This same CDR3 is encoded by further DNA sequences in the sample. The genes are TRBV5-1 and TRBJ1-4; 7 bases are a match to TRBD1. Losses at the gene ends were 0 bases for V and 4 bases for J; bases not matched to a gene: 3. Germline V gives CDR1 SGHRS, CDR2 YFSETQ. There are 15 residues in the CDR3. The CDR3 DNA sequence: TGCGCCAGCAGCTTGGGGGACAGAGGTAATGAAAAACTGTTTTTT. As protein: CASSLGDRGNEKLFF.